One and the same sample provided the 20 T cell receptor beta chains below, sequenced in a study of T-cell reconstitution after alpha-beta-depleted transplantation in children. Library preparation (for TCRbeta) was performed with unique molecular identifiers. Each CDR3 protein gets one entry after TCRdb re-called the PCR reads with MiXCR. The table shows roughly 610,000 distinct CDR3 sequences, with about 10% occurring only once. Material: PBMCs from the stem cell graft donor, obtained from the stem cell graft. These receptors were taken from a human donor who donated a stem cell graft to a child with acute myeloid leukemia.

The table lists this clonotype with a few counts. J is TRBJ2-2 and V is TRBV5-1; 9 bases line up with TRBD2. With 6 bases clipped from V and 4 bases from J, the junction kept 10 bases outside the gene matches. The CDR3 is made up of 16 amino acids. Germline V gene lookup returns CDR1 SGHRS and CDR2 YFSETQ. This CDR3 reads CASKVSGSGSTGELFF. In nucleotides, the CDR3 is TGCGCCAGCAAGGTTAGCGGGAGCGGTAGCACCGGGGAGCTGTTTTTT.

In this sample, this clonotype turned up many times. V is TRBV7-2 and J is TRBJ1-2; possible D gene TRBD1, 5 bases. The CDR3 is 13 amino acids. Germline CDR1 reads SGHTA; CDR2 reads FQGNSA. Trimming took off 1 base at V and 8 bases at J, with 11 bases between the two ends. CDR3 DNA: TGTGCCAGCAGCTTAGAGCCAGGGAGCGGCTACACCTTC. Translation: CASSLEPGSGYTF.

V gene TRBV20-1 combines with J gene TRBJ1-1; 9 bases line up with TRBD1. From germline, CDR1 is DFQATT and CDR2 SNEGSKA (reference sequence). The V and J ends lost 6 bases and 0 bases, in that order; junction bases with no gene match: 5. This CDR3 region has 14 residues. CDR3 in DNA: TGCAGTGCCCCTAGGACAGGGGTGAACACTGAAGCTTTCTTT. This translates into CSAPRTGVNTEAFF.

The gene calls are TRBV5-1 and TRBJ2-1, with 12 bases matching TRBD2. CDR3 length: 14 residues. The V gene end was trimmed by 3 bases and the J gene end by 9 bases; junction bases not matched to a gene: 4. CDR1 SGHRS and CDR2 YFSETQ come from the germline V gene. The CDR3 region has the DNA TGCGCCAGCAGCTCGACTAGCGGGAGCGTTGAGCAGTTCTTC. It translates to CASSSTSGSVEQFF.

The chain couples TRBV28 to TRBJ2-1; 7 bases map to TRBD2. Germline values: CDR1 MDHEN, CDR2 SYDVKM. The CDR3 has 17 residues. V was pared by 4 bases and J by 4 bases, with 13 bases of the junction left unmatched. CDR3 protein: CASSSLPEGTIYNEQFF. The CDR3 DNA is TGTGCCAGCAGTTCCTTACCAGAGGGGACTATATACAATGAGCAGTTCTTC.

The chain uses TRBV7-8 and TRBJ2-2, with D uncertain. Trimming shortened V by 2 bases and J by 6 bases, and 13 bases separated the two germline ends. Per the germline V gene, CDR1 is SGHVS and CDR2 is FQNEAQ. The CDR3 sequence is 15 residues long. For the CDR3, the DNA is TGTGCCAGCAGCTTATTCGTCCTAGTAGCCGGGGAGCTGTTTTTT. It encodes CASSLFVLVAGELFF.

In this sample, this clonotype turned up a few times. The chain uses TRBV5-6 and TRBJ2-5, with TRBD1 matching over 8 bases. V lost 4 bases and J lost 5; bases outside the gene matches: 10. The CDR3 loop spans 15 amino acids. The germline CDR1 and CDR2 sequences are SGHDT and YYEEEE. The CDR3 bases are TGTGCCAGCAGCGCAGATCAGGGGGCCAGGGAGACCCAGTACTTC. Its translation: CASSADQGARETQYF.

This clonotype turned up a few times. This sequence joins TRBV6-5 and TRBJ1-2, with D perhaps matching TRBD1 (5 bases). V was cut by 7 bases and J by 8 bases, with 23 bases left in between. The germline V gene has CDR1 MNHEY and CDR2 SVGAGI. CDR3 length: 15 residues. CDR3 sequence reads: CASTDKITGRGGYTF. CDR3 bases: TGTGCCAGCACCGACAAGATAACGGGGCGAGGGGGCTACACCTTC.

This clonotype was observed many times. This chain's CDR3 is CSVWGAEQYF. The CDR3 region has the DNA TGCAGCGTTTGGGGCGCCGAGCAGTACTTC. The V gene is TRBV29-1, the J gene TRBJ2-7; D perhaps matches TRBD1 (5 bases). From germline, CDR1 is SQVTM and CDR2 ANQGSEA. Between the trimmed V and J ends, which lost 5 bases and 6 bases, there was a span of 8 bases. This CDR3 is built from 10 residues.

This chain uses TRBV7-2 with TRBJ2-7, with D unclear. This CDR3 is 15 amino acids long. The germline CDR1 and CDR2 sequences are SGHTA and FQGNSA. V was shortened by 3 bases and J by 1 base, with 13 bases between the two germline ends. In DNA, the CDR3 is TGTGCCAGCAGCTTTTCAGGCGCAGGATCCTACGAGCAGTACTTC. Its protein is CASSFSGAGSYEQYF.

The rearrangement joins TRBV24-1 to TRBJ2-5, with D possibly being TRBD1 (6 bases). Trimming cost V 5 bases and J 1 base, with 7 bases left between them. This CDR3 is built from 13 residues. Per the germline V gene, CDR1 is KGHDR and CDR2 is SFDVKD. CDR3 in amino acids: CATSGRGQETQYF. In nucleotides, the CDR3 is TGTGCCACCAGTGGCAGGGGCCAAGAGACCCAGTACTTC.

This chain uses TRBV11-2 with TRBJ2-3; 8 nucleotides agree with TRBD1. CDR1 is SGHAT and CDR2 is FQNNGV in the germline V gene. This CDR3 has 16 residues. J was trimmed by 5 bases and V by 0 bases; bases with no gene match: 7. The CDR3 reads CASSLDNRGMGDTQYF. The CDR3 nucleotides read TGTGCCAGCAGCTTAGATAACAGGGGGATGGGAGATACGCAGTATTTT.

This rearrangement joins TRBV20-1 to TRBJ2-5; 9 bases agree with TRBD1. The CDR3 loop spans 16 amino acids. From germline, CDR1 is DFQATT and CDR2 SNEGSKA (reference sequence). V was pared by 6 bases and J by 2 bases, with 13 bases of the junction left unmatched. CDR3 residues: CSAVPGQGSRQETQYF. CDR3 nucleotide sequence: TGCAGTGCCGTCCCGGGACAGGGTAGTAGGCAAGAGACCCAGTACTTC.

The rearrangement links TRBV24-1 to TRBJ2-5; 9 bases are shared with TRBD1. The germline CDR1 and CDR2 sequences are KGHDR and SFDVKD. There are 15 residues in the CDR3. V lost 3 bases to trimming and J lost 1 base; unmatched junction nucleotides: 2. The DNA of the CDR3 is TGTGCCACCAGTGATCCGACAGGGGGCCAAGAGACCCAGTACTTC. Translating gives CATSDPTGGQETQYF.

This chain links TRBV28 with TRBJ2-5; TRBD1 matches at 7 bases. The V and J ends lost 5 bases and 4 bases, in that order; junction bases with no gene match: 7. This CDR3 spans 14 amino acids. Germline values: CDR1 MDHEN, CDR2 SYDVKM. The CDR3 spells CASSRRQGRETQYF. Here the CDR3 DNA reads TGTGCCAGCAGTAGGCGACAGGGAAGAGAGACCCAGTACTTC.

This chain uses TRBV29-1 with TRBJ1-2; no reliable D call. Trimming took off 8 bases at V and 1 base at J, with 17 bases between the two ends. Germline V CDR1 and CDR2: SQVTM, ANQGSEA. This CDR3 spans 14 amino acids. DNA for the CDR3: TGCAGCACACCCGACGGCGGCGGTAACTATGGCTACACCTTC. This gives the protein CSTPDGGGNYGYTF.

This clonotype showed up just a few times. The CDR3 spells CASSFGLDIVDTQYF. The DNA for the CDR3 is TGTGCCAGCAGCTTTGGTCTCGACATTGTGGATACGCAGTATTTT. This rearrangement joins TRBV7-2 to TRBJ2-3; D gene ambiguous. This CDR3 has 15 residues. Germline loops: CDR1 SGHTA, CDR2 FQGNSA. V lost 3 bases and J lost 6, with 16 bases in between.

As DNA, the CDR3 is TGTGCCAGCAGCTTGCCGGGACTTCCCTACGAGCAGTACTTC. Its translation: CASSLPGLPYEQYF. The chain recombines TRBV7-9 with TRBJ2-7; TRBD2 might be the D (6 bases). The CDR3 is made up of 14 amino acids. CDR1 and CDR2 from the germline V gene are SEHNR and FQNEAQ (reference sequence). V was shortened by 3 bases and J by 2 bases, with 11 bases between the two germline ends. The full variable domain, rest sourced from reference TRBV7-9 and TRBJ2-7, is DTGVSQNPRHKITKRGQNVTFRCDPISEHNRLYWYRQTLGQGPEFLTYFQNEAQLEKSRLLSDRFSAERPKGSFSTLEIQRTEQGDSAMYLCASSLPGLPYEQYFGPGTRLTVT.

This sequence joins TRBV5-1 and TRBJ2-1, with D possibly TRBD2 on 6 matching bases. The V end was cut by 3 bases, the J end by 10 bases, with 14 bases between. The CDR3 covers 13 residues. The germline gives CDR1 SGHRS, CDR2 YFSETQ. The CDR3 bases are TGCGCCAGCAGCTATCGGGACTTCTTGGAGCAGTTCTTC. Translating gives CASSYRDFLEQFF.

This clonotype was seen only a few times. This rearrangement joins TRBV10-3 to TRBJ2-6; 7 bases fit TRBD2. This CDR3 has 17 residues. Trimming at V came to 10 bases and at J to 1 base, leaving 13 bases not matched to a gene. Per germline, CDR1 ENHRY and CDR2 SYGVKD. The CDR3 coding sequence is TGTGCCACGGATGGGAGGGACCTTAGATCTGGGGCCAACGTCCTGACTTTC. This sequence encodes CATDGRDLRSGANVLTF.